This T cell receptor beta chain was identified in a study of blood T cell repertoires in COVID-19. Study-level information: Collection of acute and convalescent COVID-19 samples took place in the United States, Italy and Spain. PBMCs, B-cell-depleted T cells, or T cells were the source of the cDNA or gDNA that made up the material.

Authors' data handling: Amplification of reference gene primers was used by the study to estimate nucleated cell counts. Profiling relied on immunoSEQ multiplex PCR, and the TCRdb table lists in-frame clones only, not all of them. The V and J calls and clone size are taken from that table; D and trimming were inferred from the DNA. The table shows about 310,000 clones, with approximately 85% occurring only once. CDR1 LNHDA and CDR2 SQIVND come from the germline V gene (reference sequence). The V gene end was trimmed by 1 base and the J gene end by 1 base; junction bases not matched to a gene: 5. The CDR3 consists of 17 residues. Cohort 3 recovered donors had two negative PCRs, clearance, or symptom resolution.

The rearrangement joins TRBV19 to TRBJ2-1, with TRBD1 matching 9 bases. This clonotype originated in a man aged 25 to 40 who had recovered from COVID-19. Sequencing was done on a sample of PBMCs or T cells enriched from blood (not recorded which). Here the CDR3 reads CASSIALTGGSYNEQFF. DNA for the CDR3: TGTGCCAGTAGTATAGCGCTGACAGGGGGATCCTACAATGAGCAGTTCTTC.